This passage covers 26 T cell receptor beta chains from one sample sequenced in a study of CD8+CD57+ T cells in acquired aplastic anemia. The template used for profiling TCR beta VDJ and CDR3 was genomic DNA. TCRdb re-derived calls from the reads in MiXCR, one entry per CDR3 protein. The table lists 86,000 or so distinct CDR3 sequences, under 50% of them singletons, with approximately 70% in the top ten. The specimen sequenced was sorted CD4+, CD8+, or CD8+CD57+ T cells (not recorded which) from PBMCs. Every receptor here comes from a human donor in good health, serving as a control.

V usage is TRBV6-1 and J usage is TRBJ1-1; 8 bases line up with TRBD1. The trim removed 4 bases at V and 5 bases at J, leaving 9 bases unmatched. This CDR3 is built from 15 residues. Germline CDR1 reads MNHNS; CDR2 reads SASEGT. CDR3 residues: CASSAEQGGPTEAFF. The CDR3 DNA follows: TGTGCCAGCAGTGCCGAACAGGGGGGTCCTACTGAAGCTTTCTTT.

CDR3 residues: CSLGSSYEQYF. The CDR3 nucleotides are TGCAGTTTGGGGAGCTCCTACGAGCAGTACTTC. This chain links TRBV20-1 with TRBJ2-7, with D perhaps matching TRBD2 (5 bases). This CDR3 comprises 11 residues. CDR1 is DFQATT, CDR2 SNEGSKA, per germline (reference sequence). Trimming stripped 8 bases from V and 0 bases from J, with 8 bases between.

This clonotype was seen ten or more times. This chain connects TRBV11-1 to TRBJ2-3, with unresolved D. CDR3 length equals 16 residues. Germline V gene lookup returns CDR1 SGHAT and CDR2 FQDESV (reference sequence). With 1 base removed from V and 0 bases from J, the gap between germline ends came to 11 bases. The CDR3 nucleotides are TGTGCCAGCAGCTTAGAAGGCGGATTAAGCACAGATACGCAGTATTTT. It encodes CASSLEGGLSTDTQYF. The variable domain in full, completed from reference TRBV11-1 and TRBJ2-3, reads EAEVAQSPRYKITEKSQAVAFWCDPISGHATLYWYRQILGQGPELLVQFQDESVVDDSQLPKDRFSAERLKGVDSTLKIQPAELGDSAMYLCASSLEGGLSTDTQYFGPGTRLTVL.

This clonotype has more than one count but fewer than ten. The CDR3 reads CASSSDGIQPLHF. The DNA for the CDR3 is TGTGCCAGCAGTTCGGACGGAATTCAACCCCTCCACTTT. The V and J genes are TRBV4-2 and TRBJ1-6; D is unresolved. Trimming left V 6 bases short and J 12 bases short, with 15 bases between. The CDR3 totals 13 residues. CDR1 and CDR2 from the germline V gene are LGHNA and YNFKEQ.

The chain joins TRBV29-1 to TRBJ2-1, with 7 bases identical to TRBD2. CDR1 SQVTM and CDR2 ANQGSEA come from the germline V gene. V trimming: 5 bases; J trimming: 5 bases; junction bases outside the gene matches: 12. This CDR3 comprises 15 residues. The CDR3 DNA reads TGCAGCGTTCTCGGGGAGGGAGGCTTGGACAATGAGCAGTTCTTC. This encodes CSVLGEGGLDNEQFF.

This chain links TRBV10-1 with TRBJ1-4; 7 bases align to TRBD1. Germline V CDR1 and CDR2: WNHNN, SYGVQD (reference sequence). This CDR3 is 15 amino acids long. V dropped 6 bases and J dropped 7; count of bases not matched to a gene: 11. Here the CDR3 reads CASRGQDRESEKLFF. The CDR3 DNA sequence: TGCGCCAGCAGAGGCCAAGACAGGGAGAGTGAAAAACTGTTTTTT.

The chain uses TRBV10-3 and TRBJ1-1, with D perhaps matching TRBD1 (5 bases). The CDR3 covers 14 residues. Per the germline V gene, CDR1 is ENHRY and CDR2 is SYGVKD. Trimming pared 6 bases from V and 1 base from J, leaving 12 bases between. In nucleotides, the CDR3 is TGTGCCATCAGCCGGGACGAAGCGAACACTGAAGCTTTCTTT. Protein product: CAISRDEANTEAFF.

This clonotype was seen at least ten times. The V and J genes are TRBV19 and TRBJ2-7, with 8 bases that match TRBD1. The germline gives CDR1 LNHDA, CDR2 SQIVND (reference sequence). V lost 5 bases, J lost 2 bases, and 8 bases stayed unmatched. This CDR3 spans 15 amino acids. The CDR3 loop is CASSVMDRDPYEQYF. For the CDR3, the DNA is TGTGCCAGTAGTGTCATGGACAGGGATCCCTACGAGCAGTACTTC.

The chain uses TRBV11-2 and TRBJ1-4, with 7 positions matching TRBD1. J gave up 3 bases and V 1 base, and 14 bases lay outside the gene matches. The CDR3 contains 19 residues. Germline-derived CDR1 and CDR2 are SGHAT and FQNNGV. The CDR3 DNA is TGTGCCAGCAGCTTAGGGGTCTCACCCCCCAGGGGGTCTAATGAAAAACTGTTTTTT. This codes for CASSLGVSPPRGSNEKLFF.

This clonotype has only a few counts. CDR3 bases: TGTGCCAGCAGCAGAGGACGGCGCAGCACTGAAGCTTTCTTT. Translation gives CASSRGRRSTEAFF. The V call is TRBV4-2, the J call TRBJ1-1; no firm D call. Trimming left V 5 bases short and J 4 bases short, with 14 bases between. The V gene's germline CDR1 is LGHNA and CDR2 YNFKEQ. CDR3 size: 14 residues.

This clonotype has ten or more counts. V is TRBV11-1 and J is TRBJ2-3; no definite D call. CDR1 and CDR2 (germline): SGHAT, FQDESV (reference sequence). This CDR3 region has 16 residues. Trimming shortened V by 2 bases and J by 0 bases, and 12 bases separated the two germline ends. The CDR3 spells CASSLPLGSSTDTQYF. In DNA form, the CDR3 reads TGTGCCAGCAGCTTACCCCTTGGGTCTAGCACAGATACGCAGTATTTT.

This clonotype was seen repeatedly, ten times or more. The CDR3 spells CASSFGDRSSYEQYF. CDR3 sequence (DNA): TGTGCCAGCAGCTTCGGGGACAGGAGCTCCTACGAGCAGTACTTC. The chain couples TRBV7-9 to TRBJ2-7, with 8 bases identical to TRBD1. J lost 0 bases, V lost 3 bases, and 4 bases had no gene match. CDR3 length equals 15 residues. The germline V gene has CDR1 SEHNR and CDR2 FQNEAQ (reference sequence).

The V gene is TRBV2, the J gene TRBJ1-2, with D tentatively TRBD1 (5 bases). This CDR3 comprises 12 residues. V was cut by 7 bases and J by 5 bases, with 11 bases left in between. CDR1 is SNHLY, CDR2 FYNNEI, per germline. The chain's CDR3 is CASTATDYGYTF. The CDR3 DNA sequence: TGTGCCAGCACCGCGACAGATTATGGCTACACCTTC.

The J gene is TRBJ2-2, the V gene TRBV6-2 or TRBV6-3, with no clear D. Trimming stripped 2 bases from V and 4 bases from J, with 2 bases between. This CDR3 is built from 12 residues. Germline V gives CDR1 MNHEY, CDR2 SVGEGT. The CDR3 region has the DNA TGTGCCAGCAGTTACGGCACCGGGGAGCTGTTTTTT. Residues: CASSYGTGELFF.

This clonotype was counted ten times or more. This chain uses TRBV20-1 with TRBJ1-1; TRBD1 is a possible D gene (5 bases). The CDR3 sequence is 13 residues long. From germline, CDR1 is DFQATT and CDR2 SNEGSKA (reference sequence). V was cut by 6 bases and J by 3 bases, with 14 bases left in between. This CDR3 is CSARTGTDTEAFF. The CDR3 nucleotides are TGCAGTGCGCGGACGGGGACGGACACTGAAGCTTTCTTT.

This chain links TRBV7-9 with TRBJ1-2; TRBD1 matches 7 bases. Germline V lookup: CDR1 SEHNR, CDR2 FQNEAQ (reference sequence). V lost 2 bases and J lost 6; bases outside the gene matches: 9. CDR3 length equals 15 residues. The CDR3 sequence: CASSLPSVGGNGYTF. CDR3 sequence (DNA): TGTGCCAGCAGCTTACCCTCGGTAGGGGGCAATGGCTACACCTTC.

This clonotype was seen a handful of times. This may stem from a read error, because a much larger clone lies one nucleotide away. The chain is built from TRBV29-1 and TRBJ2-1; TRBD2 aligns across 8 bases. With V trimmed by 7 bases and J by 6 bases, 8 bases remained unmatched. Germline CDR1 SQVTM, CDR2 ANQGSEA. CDR3 length: 13 residues. CDR3 nucleotide sequence: TGCAGCGCTCCCCTCGGGGGGGGCAATGAGCAGTTCTTC. It is translated as CSAPLGGGNEQFF.

In this sample, this clonotype turned up many times. The chain couples TRBV20-1 to TRBJ2-7, with D hard to call. Germline V gene data show CDR1 as DFQATT and CDR2 as SNEGSKA (reference sequence). Trimming shortened V by 1 base and J by 3 bases, and 4 bases separated the two germline ends. The CDR3 loop spans 11 amino acids. This CDR3 reads CSARGDYEQYF. As DNA, the CDR3 is TGCAGTGCTAGAGGAGACTACGAGCAGTACTTC.

The chain links TRBV15 to TRBJ2-1; 7 nucleotides line up with TRBD1. The germline V gene has CDR1 LNHNV and CDR2 YYDKDF (reference sequence). The J segment lost 4 bases and the V segment lost 5 bases, leaving 5 bases of the junction unmatched. This CDR3 is 14 amino acids long. The CDR3 protein is CATSPQGDYNEQFF. Written as DNA, the CDR3 is TGTGCCACCAGCCCGCAGGGGGATTACAATGAGCAGTTCTTC.

Of note for this clonotype: A read error may account for a junction end that differs from germline. V gene TRBV10-3 combines with J gene TRBJ1-1; possibly TRBD1 for D (6 bases). This CDR3 spans 14 amino acids. The V gene's germline CDR1 is ENHRY and CDR2 SYGVKD. CDR3 sequence: CASSYGGLGTEAFF. In DNA, the CDR3 is TGTGCCAGCAGTTACGGGGGGCTAGGTACTGAAGCTTTCTTT.

This clonotype was seen a handful of times. The chain carries TRBV4-2 and TRBJ1-1; possible D gene TRBD1, 5 bases. Trimming took off 5 bases at V and 13 bases at J, with 11 bases between the two ends. Germline V gene data show CDR1 as LGHNA and CDR2 as YNFKEQ. The CDR3 has 10 residues. The CDR3 protein is CASSAGGVFF. In DNA, the CDR3 is TGTGCCAGCAGCGCGGGGGGGGTTTTCTTT.

The table lists this clonotype with many counts. This rearrangement joins TRBV4-1 to TRBJ1-1; D perhaps matches TRBD1 (5 bases). Germline loops: CDR1 MGHRA, CDR2 YSYEKL. CDR3 length: 15 residues. The V gene lost 0 bases and the J gene lost 1 base, with 9 bases spanning the gap. CDR3 sequence reads: CASSQESRANTEAFF. The CDR3 region has the DNA TGCGCCAGCAGCCAAGAAAGCAGGGCGAACACTGAAGCTTTCTTT.

The chain is built from TRBV20-1 and TRBJ2-1, with a tentative D call TRBD2 (10 bases). CDR3 length: 18 residues. Trimming removed 2 bases at V and 3 bases at J, with 23 bases between. Germline assignment: CDR1 DFQATT and CDR2 SNEGSKA (reference sequence). CDR3 amino acids: CSARNRGPGTSDYNEQFF. The DNA of the CDR3 is TGCAGTGCTAGAAACAGGGGGCCCGGGACTAGCGACTACAATGAGCAGTTCTTC.

Turning to this clonotype: Compared with germline, one end of the junction differs, possibly owing to a read error. The chain combines TRBV25-1 with TRBJ1-3; tentatively, D is TRBD1 (5 bases). Germline V lookup: CDR1 MGHDK, CDR2 SYGVNS. The CDR3 runs to 13 residues. CDR3 in amino acids: CASAKGYGNAIYF. CDR3 in DNA: TGTGCCAGCGCGAAGGGGTACGGAAACGCCATATATTTT. Combining the CDR3 with reference TRBV25-1 and TRBJ1-3 gives the whole variable domain EADIYQTPRYLVIGTGKKITLECSQTMGHDKMYWYQQDPGMELHLIHYSYGVNSTEKGDLSSESTVSRIRTEHFPLTLESARPSHTSQYLCASAKGYGNAIYFGEGSWLTVV.

This clonotype has only a few counts. The chain recombines TRBV6-5 with TRBJ2-1, with 7 bases matching TRBD1. The CDR3 covers 13 residues. From germline, CDR1 is MNHEY and CDR2 SVGAGI. Germline trimming cut 4 bases from V and 10 bases from J; bases unmatched to any gene: 7. CDR3 bases: TGTGCCAGCAGTTCGTCAACAGGGGCCGAGCAGTTCTTC. Translation: CASSSSTGAEQFF.

The chain is built from TRBV11-2 and TRBJ2-2; a weak D match, TRBD2 (5 bases). The CDR3 length is 14 residues. Trimming cost V 6 bases and J 7 bases, with 15 bases left between them. Per germline, CDR1 SGHAT and CDR2 FQNNGV. The CDR3 bases are TGTGCCAGCAGACTGGGGAGTGGTGGCGGGGAGCTGTTTTTT. Translation: CASRLGSGGGELFF.